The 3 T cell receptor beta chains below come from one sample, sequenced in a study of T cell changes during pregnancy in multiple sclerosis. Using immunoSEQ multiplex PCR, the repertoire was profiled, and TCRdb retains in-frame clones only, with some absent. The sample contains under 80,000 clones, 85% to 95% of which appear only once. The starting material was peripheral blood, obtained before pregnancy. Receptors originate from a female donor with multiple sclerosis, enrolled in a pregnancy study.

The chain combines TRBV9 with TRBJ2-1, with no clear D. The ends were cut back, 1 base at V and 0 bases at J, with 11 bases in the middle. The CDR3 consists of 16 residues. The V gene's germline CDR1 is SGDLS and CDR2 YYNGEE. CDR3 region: CASSVLPDSSYNEQFF. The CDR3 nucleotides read TGTGCCAGCAGCGTACTCCCTGATAGCTCCTACAATGAGCAGTTCTTC.

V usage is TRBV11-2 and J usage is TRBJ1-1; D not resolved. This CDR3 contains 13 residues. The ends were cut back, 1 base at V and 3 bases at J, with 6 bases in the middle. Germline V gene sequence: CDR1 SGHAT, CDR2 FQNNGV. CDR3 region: CASSLGGDTEAFF. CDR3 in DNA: TGTGCCAGCAGCTTAGGCGGGGACACTGAAGCTTTCTTT.

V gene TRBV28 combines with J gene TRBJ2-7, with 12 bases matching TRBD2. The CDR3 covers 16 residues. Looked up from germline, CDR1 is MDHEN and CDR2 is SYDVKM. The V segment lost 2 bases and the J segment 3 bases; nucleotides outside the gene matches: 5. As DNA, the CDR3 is TGTGCCAGCAGTTTAACGGGACTAGCGGGCCACTACGAGCAGTACTTC. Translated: CASSLTGLAGHYEQYF. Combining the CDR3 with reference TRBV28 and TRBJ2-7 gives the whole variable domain DVKVTQSSRYLVKRTGEKVFLECVQDMDHENMFWYRQDPGLGLRLIYFSYDVKMKEKGDIPEGYSVSREKKERFSLILESASTNQTSMYLCASSLTGLAGHYEQYFGPGTRLTVT.